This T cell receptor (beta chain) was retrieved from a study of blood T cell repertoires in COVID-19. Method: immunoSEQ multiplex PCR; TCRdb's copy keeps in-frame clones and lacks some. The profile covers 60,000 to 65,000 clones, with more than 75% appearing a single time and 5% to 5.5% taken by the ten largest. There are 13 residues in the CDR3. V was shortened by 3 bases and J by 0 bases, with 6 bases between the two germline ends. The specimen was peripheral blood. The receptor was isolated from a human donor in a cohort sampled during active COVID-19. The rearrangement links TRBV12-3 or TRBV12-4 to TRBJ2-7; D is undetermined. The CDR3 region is CASSLSSSYEQYF. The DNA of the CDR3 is TGTGCCAGCAGTTTGTCGAGCTCCTACGAGCAGTACTTC.